Listed below are T cell receptor beta chains from one sample, sequenced in a study of blood T cell repertoires in COVID-19. Generated by immunoSEQ multiplex PCR, the TCRdb table keeps only in-frame clones and is missing some. In the table there are 150,000 to 200,000 clones, about 83% of which are singletons. The source material was peripheral blood. The receptors were gathered from an older woman with COVID-19, enrolled during active disease. CDR3s include the opening cysteine and the closing phenylalanine or tryptophan. D genes are given only for firm matches. A clone size is listed for some rows: how often the clone was seen (once, few, many), or a class if it is expanded.

abundance	d_gene	v_gene	j_gene	CDR3aa	CDR3nt
once	.	TRBV28	TRBJ2-3	CASSLQLNTQYF	TGTGCCAGCAGTCTTCAACTGAATACGCAGTATTTT
.	.	TRBV5-1	TRBJ1-5	CASSPTGDSNQPQHF	TGCGCCAGCAGCCCGACAGGAGATAGCAATCAGCCCCAGCATTTT
.	TRBD1	TRBV30	TRBJ1-5	CAWSKLGGSQPQHF	TGTGCCTGGAGTAAGCTAGGGGGCAGTCAGCCCCAGCATTTT
.	.	TRBV3-1/TRBV3-2	TRBJ1-4	CASSRGNEKLFF	TGTGCCAGCAGCCGAGGGAATGAAAAACTGTTTTTT
.	TRBD2	TRBV30	TRBJ2-5	CAWSRGGPQETQYF	TGTGCCTGGAGCCGGGGGGGACCCCAAGAGACCCAGTACTTC
.	TRBD2	TRBV7-3	TRBJ2-5	CASSLTSGGKETQYF	TGTGCCAGCAGCTTAACTAGCGGGGGGAAAGAGACCCAGTACTTC
.	.	TRBV6-5	TRBJ1-1	CASSSTANTEAFF	TGTGCCAGCAGTTCCACAGCGAACACTGAAGCTTTCTTT
once	.	TRBV6-4	TRBJ2-7	CASNSYEQYF	TGTGCCAGCAACAGCTACGAGCAGTACTTC
once	.	TRBV6-1	TRBJ1-6	CASTKGGYNSPLHF	TGTGCCAGCACCAAAGGGGGTTATAATTCACCCCTCCACTTT
.	.	TRBV28	TRBJ1-5	CASGFGPGDQPQHF	TGTGCCAGCGGCTTCGGCCCAGGGGATCAGCCCCAGCATTTT
.	.	TRBV21-1	TRBJ2-3	CARGRAVSTDTQYF	TGTGCCAGAGGCAGGGCAGTGAGCACAGATACGCAGTATTTT
.	TRBD1	TRBV3-1/TRBV3-2	TRBJ1-2	CASSQARGVNGYTF	TGTGCCAGCAGCCAAGCCAGGGGGGTGAATGGCTACACCTTC
.	TRBD1	TRBV6-5	TRBJ2-7	CASRPAGGNEQYF	TGTGCCAGCAGGCCGGCAGGGGGAAACGAGCAGTACTTC
few	TRBD1	TRBV28	TRBJ1-2	CASSRPGQGAANYGYTF	TGTGCCAGCAGTCGGCCGGGACAGGGGGCAGCTAACTATGGCTACACCTTC
.	.	TRBV5-1	TRBJ2-5	CASSLIGGGSETQYF	TGCGCCAGCAGCTTGATCGGGGGAGGTAGTGAGACCCAGTACTTC
.	.	TRBV30	TRBJ1-2	CAWADRGYGYTF	TGTGCCTGGGCGGACCGGGGGTATGGCTACACCTTC
.	.	TRBV10-2	TRBJ1-2	CASSEGTGKGSYGYTF	TGCGCCAGCAGTGAAGGGACTGGAAAGGGGAGCTATGGCTACACCTTC
.	.	TRBV7-9	TRBJ1-1	CASISYSRNTEAFF	TGTGCCAGCATCTCGTACTCACGAAACACTGAAGCTTTCTTT
.	TRBD2	TRBV6-6	TRBJ2-7	CASNLAGGPYEQYF	TGTGCCAGCAATTTAGCGGGGGGGCCCTACGAGCAGTACTTC
.	TRBD1	TRBV9	TRBJ1-2	CASSVAHRGTYGYTF	TGTGCCAGCAGCGTAGCTCACAGGGGCACCTATGGCTACACCTTC
.	TRBD1	TRBV24-1	TRBJ2-7	CATSDPGQGVYF	TGTGCCACCAGTGACCCGGGACAGGGGGTGTACTTC
few	.	TRBV7-8	TRBJ2-7	CASSLSGGNYYEQYF	TGTGCCAGCAGCTTGTCTGGGGGGAACTACTACGAGCAGTACTTC
.	.	TRBV5-4	TRBJ1-3	CASSLSQGTNTIYF	TGTGCCAGCAGCTTGAGTCAGGGTACAAACACCATATATTTT
.	.	TRBV10-3	TRBJ2-6	CAISDTISGANVLTF	TGTGCCATCAGTGACACAATCTCTGGGGCCAACGTCCTGACTTTC
.	.	TRBV27	TRBJ2-2	CASSLTTWTGELFF	TGTGCCAGCAGTCTGACAACTTGGACCGGGGAGCTGTTTTTT
.	.	TRBV11-2	TRBJ1-2	CASSLDRGGGYGYTF	TGTGCCAGCAGCTTAGATCGGGGGGGCGGGTATGGCTACACCTTC
.	.	TRBV28	TRBJ2-1	CASSPGGPYNEQFF	TGTGCCAGCAGCCCCGGGGGGCCTTACAATGAGCAGTTCTTC
.	.	TRBV6-1	TRBJ1-1	CASSELEREAFF	TGTGCCAGCAGTGAACTCGAGCGGGAAGCTTTCTTT
.	TRBD1	TRBV18	TRBJ2-7	CASSANTGVYEQYF	TGTGCCAGCTCAGCTAATACAGGGGTCTACGAGCAGTACTTC
.	.	TRBV7-2	TRBJ1-3	CASSSSGRVGNTIYF	TGTGCCAGCAGCTCGTCGGGGAGGGTCGGAAACACCATATATTTT
.	.	TRBV10-3	TRBJ1-4	CAISEFEKERITNEKLFF	TGTGCCATCAGTGAGTTCGAGAAGGAGAGAATAACTAATGAAAAACTGTTTTTT
.	.	TRBV19	TRBJ1-2	CASSVARGGYGYTF	TGTGCCAGTAGTGTGGCCCGGGGGGGCTATGGCTACACCTTC
.	.	TRBV5-4	TRBJ2-7	CASSLMSEWRHEQYF	TGTGCCAGCAGCTTGATGAGCGAGTGGAGGCACGAGCAGTACTTC
.	TRBD1	TRBV10-3	TRBJ1-2	CAISVQGSSIYGYTF	TGTGCCATCAGCGTACAGGGGAGTAGTATCTATGGCTACACCTTC
.	.	TRBV3-1/TRBV3-2	TRBJ1-2	CASSQGGAGYGYTF	TGTGCCAGCAGCCAAGGGGGAGCGGGCTATGGCTACACCTTC
.	TRBD1	TRBV4-1	TRBJ1-2	CASSQFPHGQGGDGYTF	TGCGCCAGCAGCCAATTCCCACATGGACAGGGCGGGGATGGCTACACCTTC
.	.	TRBV2	TRBJ1-5	CASRADTVNQPQHF	TGTGCCAGCAGGGCGGACACGGTCAATCAGCCCCAGCATTTT
.	TRBD1	TRBV7-9	TRBJ1-6	CASSLAPGGGSPLHF	TGTGCCAGCAGCTTAGCCCCAGGGGGTGGTTCACCCCTCCACTTT
.	.	TRBV10-3	TRBJ2-7	CASNHLYTGNYEQYF	TGTGCCAGCAACCATCTCTATACAGGGAACTACGAGCAGTACTTC
.	TRBD1	TRBV9	TRBJ2-3	CASSARLGDRSTDTQYF	TGTGCCAGCAGCGCCCGACTTGGGGACAGGAGCACAGATACGCAGTATTTT
.	.	TRBV29-1	TRBJ1-1	CSVRRGGNTEAFF	TGCAGCGTTAGAAGGGGGGGGAACACTGAAGCTTTCTTT
.	TRBD2	TRBV11-2	TRBJ2-7	CASSLARGGINEQYF	TGTGCCAGCAGCTTGGCTCGCGGGGGGATAAACGAGCAGTACTTC
.	TRBD2	TRBV14	TRBJ2-5	CASSPPGRGGRETQYF	TGTGCCAGCAGCCCCCCAGGGCGGGGGGGCCGGGAGACCCAGTACTTC
once	.	TRBV3-1/TRBV3-2	TRBJ2-5	CASSQDGGETQYF	TGTGCCAGCAGCCAAGATGGAGGGGAGACCCAGTACTTC
.	TRBD2	TRBV7-2	TRBJ2-1	CASSYNGLANEQFF	TGTGCCAGCAGCTATAACGGACTAGCTAATGAGCAGTTCTTC
.	TRBD1	TRBV6-5	TRBJ2-3	CASKRGQGTDTQYF	TGTGCCAGCAAGCGAGGACAGGGGACAGATACGCAGTATTTT
once	TRBD1	TRBV9	TRBJ1-6	CASSVAGGGSPLHF	TGTGCCAGCAGCGTAGCAGGGGGCGGGTCACCCCTCCACTTT
once	.	TRBV6-5	TRBJ2-7	CASSRLARSSYEQYF	TGTGCCAGCAGTCGCTTGGCCAGGTCCTCCTACGAGCAGTACTTC
.	.	TRBV6-5	TRBJ1-1	CASSSPVGGDTEAFF	TGTGCCAGCAGTAGCCCGGTGGGGGGAGATACTGAAGCTTTCTTT